What follows are 28 T cell receptor beta chains derived from one specimen sequenced in a study of cytomegalovirus exposure and HLA in healthy donors. The table came from immunoSEQ multiplex PCR; TCRdb's copy has only in-frame clones and leaves some out. The table has around 300,000 clones, approximately 88% seen once; the top ten hold over 0.9%. Sequencing was performed on PBMCs. The receptors stem from a man in his thirties or forties in good health and CMV-seronegative.

As to this clone: At the DNA level, this CDR3 is encoded by other sequences in the same sample as well. The chain uses TRBV5-1 and TRBJ2-6; 9 bases align to TRBD1. CDR1 and CDR2 (germline): SGHRS, YFSETQ. V was pared by 0 bases and J by 0 bases, with 10 bases of the junction left unmatched. This CDR3 has 20 residues. CDR3 in amino acids: CASSLEETGTGRSGANVLTF. The CDR3 DNA reads TGCGCCAGCAGCTTGGAAGAAACCGGGACAGGGCGCTCTGGGGCCAACGTCCTGACTTTC.

The chain links TRBV28 to TRBJ1-2; D is unresolved. Trimming took 6 bases from V and 4 from J, leaving 15 bases between them. The CDR3 consists of 14 residues. CDR1 and CDR2 from the germline V gene are MDHEN and SYDVKM. CDR3 coding DNA: TGTGCCAGCAGGCGGGAACGGCGTATCTATGGCTACACCTTC. Translating gives CASRRERRIYGYTF.

V gene TRBV27 combines with J gene TRBJ1-1, with TRBD1 as a possible D gene (6 bases). The CDR3 covers 12 residues. V lost 7 bases and J lost 1, with 7 bases in between. CDR1 and CDR2 (germline): MNHEY, SMNVEV (reference sequence). The CDR3 sequence: CASKQGNTEAFF. CDR3 nucleotide sequence: TGTGCCAGCAAACAGGGGAACACTGAAGCTTTCTTT.

The chain is built from TRBV7-8 and TRBJ1-4; D remains ambiguous. The CDR3 contains 14 residues. Trimming removed 2 bases at V and 2 bases at J, with 6 bases between. Germline CDR1 reads SGHVS; CDR2 reads FQNEAQ. The CDR3 protein is CASSLHETNEKLFF. The CDR3 nucleotides are TGTGCCAGCAGCTTACACGAGACTAATGAAAAACTGTTTTTT.

This clone was seen once. This chain uses TRBV11-2 with TRBJ2-4; D ambiguous. V lost 6 bases and J 3 bases, leaving 18 bases between the germline ends. CDR1 is SGHAT and CDR2 is FQNNGV in the germline V gene. The CDR3 runs 16 residues. The CDR3 bases are TGTGCCAGCAGACTCGATGAAACCGGCGGCAAAAACATTCAGTACTTC. Its translation: CASRLDETGGKNIQYF.

The chain recombines TRBV6-1 with TRBJ1-5, with 7 bases fitting TRBD1. V shed 0 bases, J shed 0 bases, and the junction held 5 bases outside the gene matches. The CDR3 contains 17 residues. Germline CDR1 MNHNS, CDR2 SASEGT. CDR3 sequence: CASSEAWTGYSNQPQHF. CDR3 DNA: TGTGCCAGCAGTGAAGCCTGGACAGGATATAGCAATCAGCCCCAGCATTTT.

The chain combines TRBV6-5 with TRBJ2-7; the match to TRBD1 covers 7 bases. V shed 4 bases, J shed 6 bases, and the junction held 6 bases outside the gene matches. The length of the CDR3 is 13 residues. CDR1 and CDR2 (germline): MNHEY, SVGAGI. This chain's CDR3 is CASSSRQGSEQYF. Written as DNA, the CDR3 is TGTGCCAGCAGTTCACGACAGGGTAGCGAGCAGTACTTC.

This rearrangement joins TRBV10-3 to TRBJ1-1; TRBD1 matches 8 bases. The V gene end was trimmed by 0 bases and the J gene end by 6 bases; junction bases not matched to a gene: 6. The germline V gene encodes CDR1 ENHRY and CDR2 SYGVKD. The CDR3 loop spans 15 amino acids. The CDR3 loop is CAISESDRVIAEAFF. In DNA, the CDR3 is TGTGCCATCAGTGAGTCGGACAGGGTTATTGCTGAAGCTTTCTTT.

This clone was recorded a few times. This rearrangement joins TRBV19 to TRBJ2-5, with D possibly matching TRBD1 (5 bases). CDR3 length: 12 residues. V was clipped by 10 bases and J by 3 bases, with 12 bases between them. Germline CDR1 and CDR2: LNHDA and SQIVND (reference sequence). The CDR3 sequence is CATKGLEETQYF. DNA for the CDR3: TGTGCCACCAAGGGGCTAGAAGAGACCCAGTACTTC.

The V call is TRBV30, the J call TRBJ1-3, with D unclear. The CDR3 extends over 15 amino acids. V lost 2 bases to trimming and J lost 2 bases, with 13 bases between them. Germline CDR1 and CDR2: GTSNPN and SVGIG (reference sequence). DNA for the CDR3: TGTGCCTGGAGTCCACCCGGGAACACTGGAAACACCATATATTTT. Its translation: CAWSPPGNTGNTIYF.

The gene calls are TRBV5-1 and TRBJ1-5; TRBD1 might be the D (6 bases). Trimming left V 0 bases short and J 4 bases short, with 11 bases between. The CDR3 totals 15 residues. The germline V gene encodes CDR1 SGHRS and CDR2 YFSETQ. This chain's CDR3 is CASSLGTEKNQPQHF. In DNA, the CDR3 is TGCGCCAGCAGCTTGGGGACAGAGAAAAATCAGCCCCAGCATTTT.

The chain combines TRBV30 with TRBJ2-1; D is possibly TRBD2 (5 bases). The CDR3 loop spans 14 amino acids. The V and J ends lost 2 bases and 4 bases respectively, with 12 bases between them. Germline V gene data show CDR1 as GTSNPN and CDR2 as SVGIG (reference sequence). The CDR3 DNA follows: TGTGCCTGGAGTATGAACGGGGTATACAATGAGCAGTTCTTC. Amino acids: CAWSMNGVYNEQFF.

The rearrangement joins TRBV7-2 to TRBJ2-3, with D perhaps matching TRBD1 (5 bases). The CDR3 has 16 amino acids. Germline V gene sequence: CDR1 SGHTA, CDR2 FQGNSA. V dropped 5 bases and J dropped 4 bases, with 19 bases sitting between them. This CDR3 is CASSPTQGRFADTQYF. The CDR3 bases are TGTGCCAGCAGCCCAACTCAGGGAAGATTCGCAGATACGCAGTATTTT.

Worth noting for this clone: The identical CDR3 is also encoded by other nucleotide sequences in the sample. The rearrangement links TRBV6-5 to TRBJ1-1, with 8 bases identical to TRBD1. Trimming cost V 6 bases and J 4 bases; bases outside gene matches: 4. The CDR3 is 13 residues long. Germline V CDR1 and CDR2: MNHEY, SVGAGI. CDR3 residues: CASRRTGRTEAFF. The CDR3 DNA reads TGTGCCAGCAGACGGACAGGGCGCACTGAAGCTTTCTTT.

Comment on this clone: Other DNA sequences of this sample code for an identical CDR3. J is TRBJ2-7 and V is TRBV5-5; the match to TRBD1 covers 8 bases. The CDR3 is made up of 15 amino acids. CDR1 and CDR2 (germline): SGHKS, YYEKEE (reference sequence). The V and J ends lost 0 bases and 3 bases, in that order; junction bases with no gene match: 5. The CDR3 spells CASSLEAGGFYEQYF. The CDR3 region has the DNA TGTGCCAGCAGCTTGGAGGCAGGGGGCTTCTACGAGCAGTACTTC. The full variable domain, completed using reference TRBV5-5 and TRBJ2-7, is DAGVTQSPTHLIKTRGQQVTLRCSPISGHKSVSWYQQVLGQGPQFIFQYYEKEERGRGNFPDRFSARQFPNYSSELNVNALLLGDSALYLCASSLEAGGFYEQYFGPGTRLTVT.

A note on this clone: At one end the junction does not follow the germline gene, possibly because of a read error. J is TRBJ2-7 and V is TRBV10-3; a weak D match, TRBD2 (7 bases). The CDR3 covers 15 residues. Germline CDR1 and CDR2: ENHRY and SYGVKD. DNA for the CDR3: TGTGCCAGCAGTTTACAGGGCGGGAGCTCCTACGAGCAGTACTTC. This codes for CASSLQGGSSYEQYF.

The V call is TRBV27, the J call TRBJ2-3, with 8 nucleotides matching TRBD1. Trimming cost V 5 bases and J 2 bases; bases outside gene matches: 6. This CDR3 comprises 15 residues. The germline CDR1 and CDR2 sequences are MNHEY and SMNVEV (reference sequence). CDR3 loop: CASSARTGTTDTQYF. DNA of the CDR3: TGTGCCAGCAGTGCCCGGACAGGGACCACAGATACGCAGTATTTT.

The chain has TRBV7-2 and TRBJ1-5; D is possibly TRBD1 (6 bases). Germline lookup yields CDR1 SGHTA and CDR2 FQGNSA. Trimming stripped 2 bases from V and 2 bases from J, with 13 bases between. This CDR3 spans 16 amino acids. CDR3: CASSLLSYRGNQPQHF. Written as DNA, the CDR3 is TGTGCCAGCAGCTTATTGTCTTACAGGGGCAATCAGCCCCAGCATTTT. Combining the CDR3 with reference TRBV7-2 and TRBJ1-5 gives the whole variable domain GAGVSQSPSNKVTEKGKDVELRCDPISGHTALYWYRQSLGQGLEFLIYFQGNSAPDKSGLPSDRFSAERTGGSVSTLTIQRTQQEDSAVYLCASSLLSYRGNQPQHFGDGTRLSIL.

The chain's CDR3 is CGSGGISYGYTF. DNA for the CDR3: TGTGGCTCAGGGGGCATTAGCTATGGCTACACCTTC. This chain joins TRBV2 and TRBJ1-2; TRBD1 matches at 8 bases. CDR3 length: 12 amino acids. Germline CDR1 is SNHLY and CDR2 is FYNNEI.

The J gene is TRBJ2-3, the V gene TRBV7-6, with a tentative D call TRBD1 (5 bases). The germline V and J ends were trimmed by 4 bases and 5 bases, with 19 bases remaining between them. The V gene's germline CDR1 is SGHVS and CDR2 FNYEAQ. The CDR3 loop spans 16 amino acids. The CDR3 DNA reads TGTGCCAGCAGCTCAGAGGTTCAGATAGGGGAAGATACGCAGTATTTT. Translation: CASSSEVQIGEDTQYF. Combining the CDR3 with reference TRBV7-6 and TRBJ2-3 gives the whole variable domain GAGVSQSPRYKVTKRGQDVALRCDPISGHVSLYWYRQALGQGPEFLTYFNYEAQQDKSGLPNDRFSAERPEGSISTLTIQRTEQRDSAMYRCASSSEVQIGEDTQYFGPGTRLTVL.

The chain combines TRBV29-1 with TRBJ2-2; TRBD1 is a possible D gene (5 bases). The CDR3 has 17 amino acids. CDR1 and CDR2 from the germline V gene are SQVTM and ANQGSEA. Trimming removed 4 bases from V and 0 bases from J, with 18 bases in between. The CDR3 protein is CSVATARGLSNTGELFF. The DNA of the CDR3 is TGCAGCGTTGCCACAGCTAGGGGTCTCTCGAACACCGGGGAGCTGTTTTTT.

For this clone: Mismatch with germline at one junction end may stem from a read error. This chain links TRBV7-6 with TRBJ1-1; D is ambiguous. In germline, CDR1 is SGHVS, CDR2 FNYEAQ. The CDR3 extends over 13 amino acids. In nucleotides, the CDR3 is TGTGCCAGCAGCTTAGCGAAGCGGACTGCAGCTTTCTTT. This translates into CASSLAKRTAAFF.

The CDR3, as DNA: TGTGCCAGCAGCTTAGCGTCGGGGGACAGGGAATATGGCTACACCTTC. Translated, it gives CASSLASGDREYGYTF. V usage is TRBV7-9 and J usage is TRBJ1-2; the match to TRBD1 covers 9 bases. Germline CDR1 SEHNR, CDR2 FQNEAQ (reference sequence). The V and J ends lost 0 bases and 5 bases, in that order; junction bases with no gene match: 7. This CDR3 has 16 amino acids.

CDR3 DNA: TGTGCCAGCAGCTTAGGGACGGAGTCTTTCGGGAACACCGGGGAGCTGTTTTTT. This encodes CASSLGTESFGNTGELFF. The chain uses TRBV13 and TRBJ2-2, with D unresolved. The CDR3 is 18 residues long. With 0 bases removed from V and 1 base from J, the gap between germline ends came to 15 bases. CDR1 and CDR2 from the germline V gene are PRHDT and FYEKMQ (reference sequence).

The chain is built from TRBV12-5 and TRBJ2-7; TRBD2 matches at 7 bases. V gave up 3 bases and J gave up 7 bases; unmatched junction bases: 9. The germline gives CDR1 LGHNT, CDR2 FRNRAP. The CDR3 has 14 residues. CDR3 sequence: CASGLEGRVGEQYF. The CDR3 DNA is TGTGCTAGTGGTTTAGAGGGGAGGGTAGGGGAGCAGTACTTC. Full variable domain (rest looked up from reference TRBV12-5 and TRBJ2-7): DARVTQTPRHKVTEMGQEVTMRCQPILGHNTVFWYRQTMMQGLELLAYFRNRAPLDDSGMPKDRFSAEMPDATLATLKIQPSEPRDSAVYFCASGLEGRVGEQYFGPGTRLTVT.

The rearrangement joins TRBV2 to TRBJ1-6, with 9 bases aligning to TRBD1. J lost 6 bases, V lost 7 bases, and 4 bases had no gene match. The germline V gene encodes CDR1 SNHLY and CDR2 FYNNEI. The CDR3 sequence is 14 residues long. The CDR3 loop reads CASIWDRANSPLHF. CDR3 DNA: TGTGCCAGCATTTGGGACAGGGCTAATTCACCCCTCCACTTT.

The chain uses TRBV19 and TRBJ1-1; D uncertain. CDR1 is LNHDA and CDR2 is SQIVND in the germline V gene (reference sequence). Trimming pared 6 bases from V and 6 bases from J, leaving 11 bases between. This CDR3 comprises 12 residues. The CDR3 spells CASRGSFSEAFF. The CDR3 DNA sequence: TGTGCCAGTAGGGGGAGTTTCTCTGAAGCTTTCTTT.

This CDR3 is CASSLRRLAQGTDTQYF. The DNA for the CDR3 is TGTGCCAGCAGTCTACGAAGACTAGCTCAGGGCACAGATACGCAGTATTTT. The rearrangement links TRBV27 to TRBJ2-3, with 7 bases that match TRBD2. J was trimmed by 1 base and V by 5 bases; bases with no gene match: 12. Germline V gene sequence: CDR1 MNHEY, CDR2 SMNVEV (reference sequence). This CDR3 has 17 residues.